This T cell receptor (beta chain) was recorded in a study of blood T cell repertoires in COVID-19. Study-wide background: Samples of COVID-19 (acute and convalescent) were obtained from the United States, Italy and Spain. T cells, B-cell-depleted T cells, or PBMCs provided the cDNA or gDNA that served as material.

Germline V gene lookup returns CDR1 SGHNT and CDR2 YYREEE (reference sequence). CDR3 length equals 15 residues. V was clipped by 4 bases and J by 4 bases; unmatched bases: 9. Original processing notes: Nucleated cell number was recorded as an estimate derived from reference gene primer amplification. TCRdb's table, derived via immunoSEQ multiplex PCR, lists solely in-frame clones and lacks some. That table gives V, J and clone size, and the DNA gave D and trimming. The sample lists about 160,000 clones; more than 75% were seen once. The rearrangement links TRBV5-4 to TRBJ2-7; 9 bases are a match to TRBD2. Sample: peripheral blood. The source is a man aged 18-30 years with acute or convalescent COVID-19. CDR3 loop: CASSLLAGAGYEQYF. CDR3 in DNA: TGTGCCAGCAGCCTATTAGCGGGAGCGGGGTACGAGCAGTACTTC.